This TCR beta chain was sequenced for a study of T cells in Graves' hyperthyroidism and ophthalmopathy. V shed 7 bases and J 7 bases; nucleotides not matched to a gene: 7. The CDR3 loop spans 14 amino acids. This clonotype has a handful of counts. As yet, its antigen is unknown. The source material, RNA transcripts, was used to amplify TCR beta CDR3 regions. A first-round RT-PCR of the TCR CDR3 used the HTBI primer set. MiXCR, run by TCRdb on the multiplex PCR reads, gives a single entry per CDR3 protein. The sample includes roughly 740,000 distinct CDR3 sequences, around 15% of them seen just once. Investigators excluded patients with uncontrolled infection, other autoimmune disease, pregnancy or lactation. Based on clinical symptoms, serum thyroxine and TRAb, thyroid ultrasound and orbital computed tomography, diagnoses were reached. Overall study findings and caveats: The majority of expanded thyroid clonotypes above 0.001 also appeared in blood.

The J gene is TRBJ2-1, the V gene TRBV12-3 or TRBV12-4; 10 bases line up with TRBD1. The source material was blood. The receptor was isolated from a man between 18 and 29 years old with Graves' hyperthyroidism. The CDR3 region is CASIPRDRGNEQFF. The CDR3 nucleotides read TGTGCCAGCATTCCCCGGGACAGGGGAAATGAGCAGTTCTTC.